The 27 T cell receptor beta chains below all came from one sample that was sequenced in a study of identical twins. In TCRdb, the 5' RACE reads were re-called with MiXCR into one record per CDR3 protein. Counted here are just under 550,000 distinct CDR3 sequences, 15% occurring once; the ten biggest clones make up roughly 0.44%. The same data also went into a second study, on yellow fever vaccine responses in identical twins.

The specimen sequenced was CD4+ T cells sorted from blood. These receptors were obtained from a woman in her late teens or twenties in good health.

This sequence joins TRBV28 and TRBJ2-1; the D is unclear. The V end was cut by 10 bases, the J end by 0 bases, with 13 bases between. From germline, CDR1 is MDHEN and CDR2 SYDVKM. The CDR3 loop spans 14 amino acids. The CDR3: CATSRPSSYNEQFF. DNA for the CDR3: TGTGCCACCTCTCGTCCGAGCTCCTACAATGAGCAGTTCTTC.

This clonotype was detected many times. V is TRBV3-1 and J is TRBJ2-5; the match to TRBD2 covers 14 bases. V gave up 1 base and J gave up 2 bases; unmatched junction bases: 0. Germline CDR1 is LGHDT and CDR2 is YNNKEL (reference sequence). This CDR3 spans 16 amino acids. The CDR3 spells CASSQGLAGGQETQYF. The CDR3 region has the DNA TGTGCCAGCAGCCAAGGACTAGCGGGGGGGCAAGAGACCCAGTACTTC.

This clonotype was detected ten times or more. The rearrangement uses TRBV19 and TRBJ2-1; possibly TRBD2 for D (5 bases). The germline V gene encodes CDR1 LNHDA and CDR2 SQIVND (reference sequence). This CDR3 has 17 amino acids. V gave up 3 bases and J gave up 7 bases, with 22 bases separating them. The CDR3 reads CASSIGSAQKGVNEQFF. For the CDR3, the DNA is TGTGCCAGTAGTATCGGTAGCGCCCAGAAGGGCGTGAATGAGCAGTTCTTC.

This clonotype was counted a few times. This chain uses TRBV5-1 with TRBJ2-2; no definite D call. Germline V gene lookup returns CDR1 SGHRS and CDR2 YFSETQ. V lost 1 base and J lost 0, with 7 bases in between. This CDR3 region has 15 residues. This CDR3 reads CASSLFGANTGELFF. In DNA, the CDR3 is TGCGCCAGCAGCTTGTTCGGAGCGAACACCGGGGAGCTGTTTTTT.

The chain has TRBV12-3 or TRBV12-4 and TRBJ1-6, with a possible D match to TRBD1 (5 bases). Trimming cost V 3 bases and J 9 bases, with 18 bases left between them. CDR3 length equals 16 residues. This chain's CDR3 is CASSFAGTTKPSPLHF. As DNA, the CDR3 is TGTGCCAGCAGTTTTGCTGGGACTACGAAACCTTCACCCCTCCACTTT.

This clonotype was counted a few times. This chain joins TRBV20-1 and TRBJ2-4; 7 bases are shared with TRBD2. This CDR3 region has 14 residues. Per germline, CDR1 DFQATT and CDR2 SNEGSKA (reference sequence). Germline trimming cut 1 base from V and 6 bases from J; bases unmatched to any gene: 6. The CDR3 DNA is TGCAGTGCTAGAGCTGAGGGAGGGCGAAACATTCAGTACTTC. This encodes CSARAEGGRNIQYF.

The gene calls are TRBV16 and TRBJ1-6, with 9 bases that match TRBD1. V was clipped by 4 bases and J by 6 bases; unmatched bases: 1. The CDR3 is made up of 14 amino acids. Germline CDR1 is KGHSY and CDR2 is FQNENV. The CDR3 sequence is CASSRGQGNSPLHF. In DNA, the CDR3 is TGTGCCAGCAGCCGGGGACAGGGTAATTCACCCCTCCACTTT.

This clonotype was picked up a small number of times. The CDR3 bases are TGTGCCAGCCGTGGGGCAGGAGTGAACACCGGGGAGCTGTTTTTT. Protein product: CASRGAGVNTGELFF. This chain connects TRBV27 to TRBJ2-2; D is possibly TRBD1 (5 bases). Germline CDR1 is MNHEY and CDR2 is SMNVEV (reference sequence). Trimming pared 8 bases from V and 1 base from J, leaving 14 bases between. The CDR3 sequence is 15 residues long.

This clonotype has more than one count but fewer than ten. CDR3 nucleotide sequence: TGTGCCAGCAGCTTAATGGGCTCTTCGGAGACCCAGTACTTC. Translated: CASSLMGSSETQYF. The V call is TRBV7-8, the J call TRBJ2-5; D is ambiguous. CDR1 and CDR2 (germline): SGHVS, FQNEAQ. The length of the CDR3 is 14 residues. Trimming stripped 2 bases from V and 5 bases from J, with 12 bases between.

The chain links TRBV5-1 to TRBJ2-5; D unresolved. The CDR3 is 15 residues long. Germline V gene sequence: CDR1 SGHRS, CDR2 YFSETQ. V shed 0 bases and J shed 4 bases, with 13 bases lying between them. The CDR3 sequence: CASSLEIGPSETQYF. The CDR3 bases are TGCGCCAGCAGCTTGGAGATAGGTCCTTCAGAGACCCAGTACTTC.

The rearrangement links TRBV24-1 to TRBJ2-6; 9 nucleotides match TRBD1. V was clipped by 3 bases and J by 4 bases; unmatched bases: 6. Germline V CDR1 and CDR2: KGHDR, SFDVKD. This CDR3 has 17 amino acids. CDR3: CATSDPGTGNGANVLTF. CDR3 coding DNA: TGTGCCACCAGTGATCCCGGGACAGGGAACGGGGCCAACGTCCTGACTTTC.

This clonotype was seen just once. This sequence joins TRBV10-3 and TRBJ2-4, with D perhaps matching TRBD1 (6 bases). Trimming pared 0 bases from V and 0 bases from J, leaving 9 bases between. The CDR3 consists of 16 residues. Germline V gives CDR1 ENHRY, CDR2 SYGVKD. CDR3 amino acids: CAISESQGIAKNIQYF. The CDR3 DNA reads as TGTGCCATCAGTGAGTCGCAGGGGATAGCCAAAAACATTCAGTACTTC.

The V gene is TRBV10-3, the J gene TRBJ2-5, with TRBD2 matching over 7 bases. Germline CDR1 ENHRY, CDR2 SYGVKD. Trimming took 6 bases from V and 1 from J; bases not matched to a gene: 5. CDR3 length: 14 residues. The CDR3 is CAIRASSGQETQYF. CDR3 coding DNA: TGTGCCATCAGGGCTTCTAGCGGCCAAGAGACCCAGTACTTC.

This clonotype was seen many times. J is TRBJ2-1 and V is TRBV5-1; D is possibly TRBD2 (6 bases). This CDR3 comprises 15 residues. V was pared by 0 bases and J by 4 bases, with 11 bases between. Germline CDR1 is SGHRS and CDR2 is YFSETQ. The CDR3 spells CASSLETSIYNEQFF. CDR3 nucleotide sequence: TGCGCCAGCAGCTTGGAGACTAGTATTTACAATGAGCAGTTCTTC. Together with reference TRBV5-1 and TRBJ2-1, the CDR3 gives the full variable domain: KAGVTQTPRYLIKTRGQQVTLSCSPISGHRSVSWYQQTPGQGLQFLFEYFSETQRNKGNFPGRFSGRQFSNSRSEMNVSTLELGDSALYLCASSLETSIYNEQFFGPGTRLTVL.

This chain joins TRBV7-9 and TRBJ1-1; a weak D match, TRBD1 (5 bases). Trimming took 3 bases from V and 2 from J, leaving 10 bases between them. In germline, CDR1 is SEHNR, CDR2 FQNEAQ (reference sequence). This CDR3 contains 14 residues. The CDR3 reads CASSFWDLNTEAFF. As DNA, the CDR3 is TGTGCCAGCAGCTTTTGGGACCTCAACACTGAAGCTTTCTTT.

The chain recombines TRBV3-1 with TRBJ2-4; D is unresolved. V lost 1 base to trimming and J lost 7 bases, with 14 bases between them. The CDR3 totals 15 residues. CDR1 LGHDT and CDR2 YNNKEL come from the germline V gene (reference sequence). CDR3 nucleotides: TGTGCCAGCAGCCAAGGGTCAGGCGCCGGGAACATTCAGTACTTC. Translation gives CASSQGSGAGNIQYF.

This clonotype showed up many times. The chain carries TRBV5-1 and TRBJ2-1; the match to TRBD2 covers 8 bases. The ends lost 4 bases at V and 2 bases at J; junction bases unmatched: 8. The germline CDR1 and CDR2 sequences are SGHRS and YFSETQ. CDR3 size: 16 residues. As DNA, the CDR3 is TGCGCCAGCAGCAGTACTAGCGGAGCCCCCTACAATGAGCAGTTCTTC. Protein: CASSSTSGAPYNEQFF.

The CDR3 DNA sequence: TGTGCCAGCAGTTTATTCCCCGGGCTGAACACTGAAGCTTTCTTT. Encoded protein: CASSLFPGLNTEAFF. The V call is TRBV27, the J call TRBJ1-1; D not resolved. Germline CDR1 MNHEY, CDR2 SMNVEV (reference sequence). CDR3 size: 15 residues. V lost 1 base and J lost 0, with 9 bases in between.

This chain links TRBV24-1 with TRBJ2-7; 9 nucleotides line up with TRBD2. Germline loops: CDR1 KGHDR, CDR2 SFDVKD. CDR3 length: 15 amino acids. Losses at the gene ends were 3 bases for V and 3 bases for J; bases not matched to a gene: 5. The DNA of the CDR3 is TGTGCCACCAGTGATCCGACTAGCGGTGGCTACGAGCAGTACTTC. Protein sequence: CATSDPTSGGYEQYF.

This clonotype was observed a handful of times. This chain links TRBV10-1 with TRBJ1-1, with D tentatively TRBD1 (5 bases). V dropped 6 bases and J dropped 4 bases, with 21 bases sitting between them. The germline V gene encodes CDR1 WNHNN and CDR2 SYGVQD (reference sequence). The CDR3 has 16 amino acids. The CDR3 reads CASSGDQGRSGTEAFF. The CDR3 DNA follows: TGCGCCAGCAGCGGCGACCAGGGACGGTCGGGCACTGAAGCTTTCTTT.

The chain combines TRBV5-5 with TRBJ2-1; TRBD1 agrees at 7 bases. Germline V gene data show CDR1 as SGHKS and CDR2 as YYEKEE (reference sequence). Germline trimming cut 4 bases from V and 7 bases from J; bases unmatched to any gene: 11. This CDR3 has 15 amino acids. The CDR3 region has the DNA TGTGCCAGCAGCCGGGACAGCATTCAGTGGAATGAGCAGTTCTTC. This translates into CASSRDSIQWNEQFF.

This clonotype was counted a few times. V usage is TRBV4-2 and J usage is TRBJ2-7, with 9 bases that match TRBD2. V shed 1 base and J 2 bases; nucleotides not matched to a gene: 6. This CDR3 comprises 16 residues. Germline lookup yields CDR1 LGHNA and CDR2 YNFKEQ. CDR3 sequence: CASSQVASGVTYEQYF. CDR3 DNA: TGTGCCAGCAGCCAAGTGGCTAGCGGGGTAACCTACGAGCAGTACTTC.

This clonotype was observed a few times. The gene calls are TRBV12-3 or TRBV12-4 and TRBJ1-1, with 7 nucleotides matching TRBD1. There are 15 residues in the CDR3. V lost 4 bases and J lost 0; bases outside the gene matches: 5. CDR3 nucleotide sequence: TGTGCCAGCAGTTCACAGGGGTCAGTGAACACTGAAGCTTTCTTT. Amino acids: CASSSQGSVNTEAFF.

The chain links TRBV3-1 to TRBJ2-2; D not certain. This CDR3 spans 14 amino acids. Trimming stripped 6 bases from V and 1 base from J, with 9 bases between. Germline assignment: CDR1 LGHDT and CDR2 YNNKEL (reference sequence). CDR3 sequence reads: CASSSLQNTGELFF. CDR3 DNA sequence: TGTGCCAGCAGTAGCCTACAGAACACCGGGGAGCTGTTTTTT.

The chain recombines TRBV20-1 with TRBJ2-3, with 7 bases lining up with TRBD1. The CDR3 extends over 12 amino acids. Germline V CDR1 and CDR2: DFQATT, SNEGSKA (reference sequence). V lost 6 bases and J lost 9; bases outside the gene matches: 9. The CDR3 coding sequence is TGCAGTGCCCTTGGGACAGCGGTGACGCAGTATTTT. Encoded protein: CSALGTAVTQYF.

This clonotype appeared a few times. The rearrangement links TRBV10-1 to TRBJ2-3; 7 nucleotides line up with TRBD1. This CDR3 has 15 residues. V trimming: 3 bases; J trimming: 3 bases; junction bases outside the gene matches: 6. Germline values: CDR1 WNHNN, CDR2 SYGVQD (reference sequence). Written as DNA, the CDR3 is TGCGCCAGCAGTGACTTGACAGGGCTAACAGATACGCAGTATTTT. The encoded protein is CASSDLTGLTDTQYF.

There are many counts of this clonotype. The V and J genes are TRBV7-8 and TRBJ2-1; TRBD2 is a possible D gene (6 bases). The CDR3 consists of 15 residues. Germline V gives CDR1 SGHVS, CDR2 FQNEAQ. V was shortened by 5 bases and J by 3 bases, with 14 bases between the two germline ends. The CDR3 bases are TGTGCCAGCAGCCGCCTCGGGGGTGGCTACAATGAGCAGTTCTTC. This sequence encodes CASSRLGGGYNEQFF. The full variable domain, with the rest looked up from reference TRBV7-8 and TRBJ2-1, is GAGVSQSPRYKVAKRGQDVALRCDPISGHVSLFWYQQALGQGPEFLTYFQNEAQLDKSGLPSDRFFAERPEGSVSTLKIQRTQQEDSAVYLCASSRLGGGYNEQFFGPGTRLTVL.